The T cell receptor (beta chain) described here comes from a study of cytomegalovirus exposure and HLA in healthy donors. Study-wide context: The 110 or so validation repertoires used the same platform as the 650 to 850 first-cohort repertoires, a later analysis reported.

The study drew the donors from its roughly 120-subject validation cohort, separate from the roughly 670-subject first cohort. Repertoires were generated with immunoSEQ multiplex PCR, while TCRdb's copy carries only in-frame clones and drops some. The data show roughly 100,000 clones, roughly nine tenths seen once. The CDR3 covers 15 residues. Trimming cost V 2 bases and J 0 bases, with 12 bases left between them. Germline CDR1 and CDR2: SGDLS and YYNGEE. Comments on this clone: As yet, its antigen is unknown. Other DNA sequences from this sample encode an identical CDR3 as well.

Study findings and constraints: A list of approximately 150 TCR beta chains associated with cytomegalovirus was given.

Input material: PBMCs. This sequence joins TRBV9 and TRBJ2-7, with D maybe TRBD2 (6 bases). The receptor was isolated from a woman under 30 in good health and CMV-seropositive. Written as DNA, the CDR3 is TGTGCCAGCAGCGTGGGGGGAGGACTCTCCTACGAGCAGTACTTC. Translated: CASSVGGGLSYEQYF.